This T cell receptor beta chain is drawn from a study of technical replicates of blood from a few donors. This CDR3 comprises 11 residues. V was pared by 1 base and J by 5 bases, with 4 bases between. The germline gives CDR1 SGHRS, CDR2 YFSETQ. TCRdb's copy holds only in-frame clones and misses some; the assay was immunoSEQ multiplex PCR. Among about 74,000 clones listed, about 95% were seen once. The TCR was taken from a human donor in good health. The chain is built from TRBV5-1 and TRBJ2-7, with D uncertain. The sample taken for sequencing was T cells isolated from PBMCs. The CDR3 nucleotides read TGCGCCAGCAGCTTGTCGGACGAGCAGTACTTC. This encodes CASSLSDEQYF.